This TCR beta chain was profiled in a study of T cell changes during pregnancy in multiple sclerosis. Assay used: immunoSEQ multiplex PCR; TCRdb lists only in-frame clones, some missing. The sample consists of around 65,000 clones, under 95% of them appearing once. The CDR3 spans 14 residues. V shed 1 base, J shed 4 bases, and the junction held 1 base outside the gene matches. The germline V gene encodes CDR1 SGHAT and CDR2 FQNNGV. The chain links TRBV11-2 to TRBJ2-1; 7 bases fit TRBD2. Sequenced here: peripheral blood, sampled in the first trimester of pregnancy. The sequence derives from a female donor in good health, enrolled as a control in a pregnancy study. Here the CDR3 DNA reads TGTGCCAGCAGCTTAGCGGGAGGTTACAATGAGCAGTTCTTC. The encoded protein is CASSLAGGYNEQFF.